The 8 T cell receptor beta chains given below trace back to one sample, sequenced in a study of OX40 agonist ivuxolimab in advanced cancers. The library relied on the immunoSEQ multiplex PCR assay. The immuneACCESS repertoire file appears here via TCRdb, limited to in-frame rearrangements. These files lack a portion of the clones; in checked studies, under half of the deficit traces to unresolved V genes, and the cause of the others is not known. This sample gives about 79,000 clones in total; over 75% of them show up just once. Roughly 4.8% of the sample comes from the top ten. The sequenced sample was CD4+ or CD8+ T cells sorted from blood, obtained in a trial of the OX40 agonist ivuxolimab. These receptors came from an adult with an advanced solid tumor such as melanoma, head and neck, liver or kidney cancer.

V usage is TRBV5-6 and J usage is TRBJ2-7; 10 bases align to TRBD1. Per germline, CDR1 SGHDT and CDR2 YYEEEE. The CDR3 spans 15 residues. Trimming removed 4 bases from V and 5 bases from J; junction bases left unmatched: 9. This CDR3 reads CASSALGTGVDEQYF. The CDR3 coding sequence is TGTGCCAGCAGCGCGTTGGGGACAGGGGTGGACGAGCAGTACTTC.

Written as DNA, the CDR3 is TGTGCCAGCAGCGTACAGGCAGGGGACGGTTCCGATACGCAGTATTTT. It yields the protein CASSVQAGDGSDTQYF. The rearrangement links TRBV9 to TRBJ2-3, with D tentatively TRBD1 (6 bases). Germline CDR1 and CDR2: SGDLS and YYNGEE. The germline V and J ends were trimmed by 1 base and 6 bases, with 18 bases remaining between them. The CDR3 contains 16 residues.

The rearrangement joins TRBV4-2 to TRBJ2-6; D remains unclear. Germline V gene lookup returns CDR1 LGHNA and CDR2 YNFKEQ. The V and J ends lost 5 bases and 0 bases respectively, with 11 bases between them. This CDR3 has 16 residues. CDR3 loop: CASSITGVSGANVLTF. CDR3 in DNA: TGTGCCAGCAGCATAACTGGGGTCTCTGGGGCCAACGTCCTGACTTTC.

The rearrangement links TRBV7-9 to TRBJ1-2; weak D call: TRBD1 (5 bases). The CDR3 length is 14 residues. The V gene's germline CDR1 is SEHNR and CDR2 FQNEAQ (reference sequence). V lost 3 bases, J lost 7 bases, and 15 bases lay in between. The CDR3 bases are TGTGCCAGCAGCTTGGGGGAGGGGATTCGTGGCTACACCTTC. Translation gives CASSLGEGIRGYTF.

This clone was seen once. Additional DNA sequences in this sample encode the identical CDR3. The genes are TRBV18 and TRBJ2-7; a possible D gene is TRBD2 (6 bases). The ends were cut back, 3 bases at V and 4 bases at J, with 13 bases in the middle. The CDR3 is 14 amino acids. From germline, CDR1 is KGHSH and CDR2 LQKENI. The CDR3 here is CASSPAGGSYEQYF. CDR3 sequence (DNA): TGTGCCAGCTCACCGGCCGGAGGGTCTTACGAGCAGTACTTC.

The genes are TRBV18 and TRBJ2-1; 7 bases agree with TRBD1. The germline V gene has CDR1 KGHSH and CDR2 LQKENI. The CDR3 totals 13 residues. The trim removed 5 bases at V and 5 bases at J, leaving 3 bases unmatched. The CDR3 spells CASSADRHNEQFF. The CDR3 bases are TGTGCCAGCTCAGCGGACAGGCACAATGAGCAGTTCTTC. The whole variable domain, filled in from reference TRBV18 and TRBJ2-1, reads NAGVMQNPRHLVRRRGQEARLRCSPMKGHSHVYWYRQLPEEGLKFMVYLQKENIIDESGMPKERFSAEFPKEGPSILRIQQVVRGDSAAYFCASSADRHNEQFFGPGTRLTVL.

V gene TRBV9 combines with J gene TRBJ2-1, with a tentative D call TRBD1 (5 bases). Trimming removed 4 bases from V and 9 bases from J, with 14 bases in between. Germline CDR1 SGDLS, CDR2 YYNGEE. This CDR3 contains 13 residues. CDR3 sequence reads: CASSTRQYSEQFF. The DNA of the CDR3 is TGTGCCAGCAGCACACGACAGTACTCTGAGCAGTTCTTC.

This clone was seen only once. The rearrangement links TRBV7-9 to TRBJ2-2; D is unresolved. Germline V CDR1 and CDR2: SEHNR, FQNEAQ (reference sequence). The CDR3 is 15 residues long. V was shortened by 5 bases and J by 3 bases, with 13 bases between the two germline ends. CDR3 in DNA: TGTGCCAGCAGCGACCGGAACAGAGACACCGGGGAGCTGTTTTTT. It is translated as CASSDRNRDTGELFF.